The 21 T cell receptor beta chains presented below share a single source sample, sequenced in a study of CD8 T cells in Susac syndrome. RNA amounts of roughly 0.5 to 1 ug underwent reverse transcription with random hexamers. TCRdb analysed the immunoSEQ multiplex PCR reads with MiXCR anew, one entry per CDR3 protein. Of 150,000 to 200,000 distinct CDR3 sequences listed, approximately 93% are singletons. Sequenced material: CD4+ T cells from PBMCs. The receptors derive from a human donor with multiple sclerosis.

The chain couples TRBV6-1 to TRBJ1-1; D not resolved. The CDR3 totals 14 residues. From germline, CDR1 is MNHNS and CDR2 SASEGT. Trimming pared 7 bases from V and 2 bases from J, leaving 14 bases between. The DNA of the CDR3 is TGTGCCAGCACTTATGGCCGGGTAAACACTGAAGCTTTCTTT. Residues: CASTYGRVNTEAFF.

This sequence joins TRBV4-3 and TRBJ1-2; TRBD1 matches at 9 bases. The CDR3 loop spans 15 amino acids. CDR1 is LGHNA and CDR2 is YSLEER in the germline V gene. Losses at the gene ends were 0 bases for V and 7 bases for J; bases not matched to a gene: 6. CDR3: CASSQDIGDRVGYTF. The CDR3 nucleotides are TGCGCCAGCAGCCAAGATATCGGGGACAGGGTTGGCTACACCTTC.

The chain links TRBV2 to TRBJ2-5; D gene ambiguous. The length of the CDR3 is 13 residues. Germline CDR1 is SNHLY and CDR2 is FYNNEI. Trimming removed 6 bases from V and 2 bases from J, with 10 bases in between. CDR3: CASSAGQQETQYF. CDR3 coding DNA: TGTGCCAGCAGCGCCGGCCAACAAGAGACCCAGTACTTC.

J is TRBJ1-1 and V is TRBV7-3; maybe TRBD1 (6 bases). Germline V lookup: CDR1 SGHTA, CDR2 FQGTGA. V lost 4 bases and J 0 bases, leaving 6 bases between the germline ends. The CDR3 totals 13 residues. The CDR3 DNA follows: TGTGCCAGCAGCTGGGACATGAACACTGAAGCTTTCTTT. Encoded protein: CASSWDMNTEAFF.

The chain is built from TRBV23-1 and TRBJ2-6; tentative D call: TRBD1 (5 bases). TRBV23-1 is given ORF status, its function remaining uncertain. The CDR3 has 16 amino acids. V lost 8 bases to trimming and J lost 0 bases, with 14 bases between them. The DNA for the CDR3 is TGCGCCAGCTACACCAGGGTTCGCTCTGGGGCCAACGTCCTGACTTTC. Translated, it gives CASYTRVRSGANVLTF.

This chain links TRBV5-4 with TRBJ1-2; tentatively, D is TRBD1 (5 bases). Trimming took off 4 bases at V and 11 bases at J, with 18 bases between the two ends. This CDR3 is 13 amino acids long. CDR1 is SGHNT and CDR2 is YYREEE in the germline V gene (reference sequence). Written as DNA, the CDR3 is TGTGCCAGCAGCCGAACTAGCCTCGGGGGATACACCTTC. This translates into CASSRTSLGGYTF.

The chain links TRBV3-1 to TRBJ2-1; 11 nucleotides agree with TRBD2. This CDR3 contains 16 residues. Germline V gene sequence: CDR1 LGHDT, CDR2 YNNKEL (reference sequence). Trimming at V came to 1 base and at J to 8 bases, leaving 7 bases not matched to a gene. The CDR3 loop is CASSQVGSGREDEQFF. The CDR3 bases are TGTGCCAGCAGCCAAGTAGGTAGCGGGAGGGAGGATGAGCAGTTCTTC.

The J gene is TRBJ2-1, the V gene TRBV9; the D is unclear. The CDR3 totals 11 residues. CDR1 and CDR2 from the germline V gene are SGDLS and YYNGEE. Trimming cost V 0 bases and J 9 bases, with 4 bases left between them. The CDR3 is CASSVAGEQFF. The CDR3 region has the DNA TGTGCCAGCAGCGTAGCAGGTGAGCAGTTCTTC.

The chain has TRBV10-3 and TRBJ2-2; 7 bases agree with TRBD1. CDR1 ENHRY and CDR2 SYGVKD come from the germline V gene. V was pared by 9 bases and J by 1 base, with 5 bases of the junction left unmatched. This CDR3 is built from 14 residues. CDR3 sequence (DNA): TGTGCCATTAGGGGGACAGTGAACACCGGGGAGCTGTTTTTT. Amino acids: CAIRGTVNTGELFF.

The genes are TRBV10-3 and TRBJ2-1; 10 bases fit TRBD2. The CDR3 length is 14 residues. CDR1 and CDR2 (germline): ENHRY, SYGVKD. V was clipped by 8 bases and J by 6 bases; unmatched bases: 7. The CDR3 sequence: CAISRLAGVNEQFF. In DNA form, the CDR3 reads TGTGCCATCTCGAGGCTAGCGGGAGTCAATGAGCAGTTCTTC.

The V and J genes are TRBV9 and TRBJ2-1; D gene ambiguous. In germline, CDR1 is SGDLS, CDR2 YYNGEE. V lost 4 bases, J lost 2 bases, and 10 bases lay in between. CDR3 size: 14 residues. CDR3 in amino acids: CASSQLGTYNEQFF. The CDR3 DNA reads as TGTGCCAGCAGCCAGCTAGGGACCTACAATGAGCAGTTCTTC.

For this clonotype: The DNA is omitted, as the CDR3 cannot be located on it reliably, and the CDR3 follows TCRdb's listing. The chain recombines TRBV7-9 with TRBJ2-7; the DNA was not used to check the table's D call, TRBD2. The CDR3 region is 16 residues in length, termini included. Germline V lookup: CDR1 SEHNR, CDR2 FQNEAQ (reference sequence). The CDR3 spells CASSSSGGPSPYEQYF.

This sequence joins TRBV28 and TRBJ2-2, with D tentatively TRBD1 or TRBD2 (5 bases each). Trimming stripped 6 bases from V and 6 bases from J, with 11 bases between. This CDR3 has 13 amino acids. Germline assignment: CDR1 MDHEN and CDR2 SYDVKM. The CDR3 reads CASRLGTSGELFF. In nucleotides, the CDR3 is TGTGCCAGCAGGCTCGGGACGTCCGGGGAGCTGTTTTTT. Full variable domain (outside the CDR3, taken from reference TRBV28 and TRBJ2-2): DVKVTQSSRYLVKRTGEKVFLECVQDMDHENMFWYRQDPGLGLRLIYFSYDVKMKEKGDIPEGYSVSREKKERFSLILESASTNQTSMYLCASRLGTSGELFFGEGSRLTVL.

This clonotype was seen only a few times. The chain recombines TRBV18 with TRBJ1-5, with unresolved D. Per germline, CDR1 KGHSH and CDR2 LQKENI. The CDR3 consists of 13 residues. V was pared by 2 bases and J by 3 bases, with 5 bases between. CDR3 loop: CASSPDPNQPQHF. For the CDR3, the DNA is TGTGCCAGCTCACCAGATCCCAATCAGCCCCAGCATTTT.

The rearrangement links TRBV29-1 to TRBJ2-3, with D perhaps TRBD2 (5 bases). V shed 6 bases and J shed 4 bases, with 14 bases lying between them. The CDR3 has 13 amino acids. CDR1 SQVTM and CDR2 ANQGSEA come from the germline V gene. DNA for the CDR3: TGCAGCGTAGCACCCCCCGGGGCAGATACGCAGTATTTT. Amino acids: CSVAPPGADTQYF.

The chain links TRBV30 to TRBJ1-5; no clear D gene. With 1 base removed from V and 3 bases from J, the gap between germline ends came to 10 bases. Per the germline V gene, CDR1 is GTSNPN and CDR2 is SVGIG (reference sequence). The CDR3 totals 14 residues. Here the CDR3 DNA reads TGTGCCTGGAGTGAATTGGAGTACAATCAGCCCCAGCATTTT. Translation: CAWSELEYNQPQHF.

This rearrangement joins TRBV28 to TRBJ2-7; D is possibly TRBD1 (5 bases). Germline CDR1 reads MDHEN; CDR2 reads SYDVKM. The V and J ends lost 6 bases and 3 bases respectively, with 9 bases between them. The CDR3 covers 12 residues. DNA for the CDR3: TGTGCCAGCAGCTCGACAGTCTACGAGCAGTACTTC. This translates into CASSSTVYEQYF. Filled out from reference TRBV28 and TRBJ2-7, the complete variable domain reads DVKVTQSSRYLVKRTGEKVFLECVQDMDHENMFWYRQDPGLGLRLIYFSYDVKMKEKGDIPEGYSVSREKKERFSLILESASTNQTSMYLCASSSTVYEQYFGPGTRLTVT.

The V gene is TRBV29-1, the J gene TRBJ1-3, with 7 bases that match TRBD1. The V gene end was trimmed by 8 bases and the J gene end by 4 bases; junction bases not matched to a gene: 5. The germline V gene encodes CDR1 SQVTM and CDR2 ANQGSEA. The CDR3 is 12 residues long. The CDR3 sequence is CSTRGRGNTIYF. CDR3 nucleotide sequence: TGCAGCACAAGGGGGCGAGGAAACACCATATATTTT.

This clonotype was seen only once. The chain uses TRBV11-2 and TRBJ1-4; no definite D call. This CDR3 region has 16 residues. Germline values: CDR1 SGHAT, CDR2 FQNNGV. Trimming pared 4 bases from V and 5 bases from J, leaving 17 bases between. The CDR3 protein is CASSSGFAALNEKLFF. CDR3 coding DNA: TGTGCCAGCAGCTCAGGCTTCGCGGCTTTGAATGAAAAACTGTTTTTT.

This sequence joins TRBV29-1 and TRBJ1-2; 7 bases align to TRBD1. CDR1 SQVTM and CDR2 ANQGSEA come from the germline V gene. CDR3 length: 13 residues. V shed 4 bases and J 2 bases; nucleotides not matched to a gene: 4. The CDR3 region has the DNA TGCAGCGTTGTGTCGGACAGGAACTATGGCTACACCTTC. Translated, it gives CSVVSDRNYGYTF.

This clonotype was seen once. This chain connects TRBV5-1 to TRBJ2-2, with D perhaps given as TRBD1 or TRBD2 (6 bases each). The length of the CDR3 is 16 residues. Germline CDR1 and CDR2: SGHRS and YFSETQ. The V and J ends lost 7 bases and 7 bases respectively, with 23 bases between them. This CDR3 reads CASERNQGTPIGELFF. CDR3 DNA sequence: TGCGCCAGCGAGCGGAACCAGGGGACTCCGATCGGGGAGCTGTTTTTT.